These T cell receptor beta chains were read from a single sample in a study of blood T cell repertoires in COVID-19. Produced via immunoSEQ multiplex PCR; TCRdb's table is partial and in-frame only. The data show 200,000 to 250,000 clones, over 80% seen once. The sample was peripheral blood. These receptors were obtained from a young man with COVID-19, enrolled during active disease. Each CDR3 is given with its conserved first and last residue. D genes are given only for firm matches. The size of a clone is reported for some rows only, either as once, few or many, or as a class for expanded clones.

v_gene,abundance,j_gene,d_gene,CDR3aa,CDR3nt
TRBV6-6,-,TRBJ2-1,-,CASSYSLVVYNEQFF,TGTGCCAGCAGTTACAGTCTGGTAGTGTACAATGAGCAGTTCTTC
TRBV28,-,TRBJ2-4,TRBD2,CASSLAGRNIQYF,TGTGCCAGCAGTTTAGCCGGGAGGAACATTCAGTACTTC
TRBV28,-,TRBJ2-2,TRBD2,CASSLTSGTNTGELFF,TGTGCCAGCAGTTTGACTAGCGGGACGAACACCGGGGAGCTGTTTTTT
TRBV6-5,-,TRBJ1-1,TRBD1,CASSWTGRTEAFF,TGTGCCAGCAGTTGGACAGGGAGGACTGAAGCTTTCTTT
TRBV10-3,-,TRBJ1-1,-,CAISDSGRGWTEAFF,TGTGCCATCAGTGATAGTGGCAGGGGATGGACTGAAGCTTTCTTT
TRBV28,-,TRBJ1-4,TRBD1,CASSSETGRIGEKLFF,TGTGCCAGCAGTTCTGAGACAGGGCGTATTGGGGAAAAACTGTTTTTT
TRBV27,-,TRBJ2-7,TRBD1,CASSPRTGSSYEQYF,TGTGCCAGCAGTCCCCGGACAGGGAGCTCCTACGAGCAGTACTTC
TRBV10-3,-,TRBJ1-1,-,CAIALRRGNTEAFF,TGTGCCATCGCCCTACGACGGGGGAACACTGAAGCTTTCTTT
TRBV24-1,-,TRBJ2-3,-,CATSLGGRRTDTQYF,TGTGCCACCAGCTTGGGGGGGCGGCGCACAGATACGCAGTATTTT
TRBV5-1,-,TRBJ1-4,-,CASSFSTGSANEKLFF,TGCGCCAGCAGCTTTTCGACAGGCTCGGCTAATGAAAAACTGTTTTTT
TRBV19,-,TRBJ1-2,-,CASSINLNYGYTF,TGTGCCAGTAGTATAAATCTTAACTATGGCTACACCTTC
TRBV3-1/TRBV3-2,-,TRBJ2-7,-,CASSQDLGPYEQYF,TGTGCCAGCAGCCAAGATCTTGGGCCCTACGAGCAGTACTTC
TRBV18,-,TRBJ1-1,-,CASSPQGRVETEAFF,TGTGCCAGCTCACCACAGGGCAGGGTAGAAACTGAAGCTTTCTTT
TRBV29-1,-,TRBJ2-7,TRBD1,CSVDFGTGVDEQYF,TGCAGCGTTGATTTTGGGACAGGGGTGGACGAGCAGTACTTC
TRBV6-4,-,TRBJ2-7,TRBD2,CASSLNRREGHYEQYF,TGTGCCAGCAGCCTGAACAGGCGGGAGGGCCATTACGAGCAGTACTTC
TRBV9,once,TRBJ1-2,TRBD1,CASSAGQGTYGYTF,TGTGCCAGCAGCGCGGGACAGGGGACATATGGCTACACCTTC
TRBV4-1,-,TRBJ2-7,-,CASSQGPPTYEQYF,TGCGCCAGCAGCCAAGGGCCCCCAACCTACGAGCAGTACTTC
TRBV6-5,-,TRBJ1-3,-,CASSYSAGGPGNTIYF,TGTGCCAGCAGTTACTCTGCGGGGGGCCCTGGAAACACCATATATTTT